This TCR beta chain originates from a study of T cells in Graves' hyperthyroidism and ophthalmopathy. General study points: In the analysis, a 13 V-J model separated ophthalmopathy from stable hyperthyroidism. Most thyroid clonotypes expanded above 0.001 were also detected in blood.

Worth noting for this clonotype: Its matching antigen is unknown.

Amplification of TCR beta CDR3 regions was performed using RNA transcripts as template. Initially, a first-round RT-PCR of the TCR CDR3 employed the HTBI primer set. Each CDR3 protein is one row after TCRdb ran MiXCR on the multiplex PCR reads. The table records 350,000 or so distinct CDR3 sequences, 15% to 20% of them present only once. The V gene's germline CDR1 is SGHNT and CDR2 YYREEE (reference sequence). The CDR3 extends over 14 amino acids. V gave up 3 bases and J gave up 3 bases; unmatched junction bases: 6. V usage is TRBV5-4 and J usage is TRBJ2-7; TRBD2 matches 7 bases. This clonotype was sampled from a woman aged 25 to 39 with Graves' hyperthyroidism that later progressed to Graves' ophthalmopathy. Specimen: blood. The CDR3 sequence: CASSSWEGNYEQYF. The CDR3 bases are TGTGCCAGCAGCTCCTGGGAGGGGAACTACGAGCAGTACTTC.